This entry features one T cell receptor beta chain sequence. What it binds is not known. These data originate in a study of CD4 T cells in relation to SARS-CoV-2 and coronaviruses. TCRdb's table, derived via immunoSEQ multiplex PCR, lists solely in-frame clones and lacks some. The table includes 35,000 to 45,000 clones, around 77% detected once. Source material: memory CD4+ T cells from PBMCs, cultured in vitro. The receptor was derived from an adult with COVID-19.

The CDR3 region has the DNA TGTGCCAGCAGCTCAGGATTCTATGGCTACACCTTC. Protein: CASSSGFYGYTF. The chain joins TRBV5-8 to TRBJ1-2; D gene ambiguous. Germline assignment: CDR1 SGHTS and CDR2 YDEGEE. The V end was cut by 3 bases, the J end by 4 bases, with 7 bases between. The CDR3 loop spans 12 amino acids.